These 12 T cell receptor beta chains were all obtained from the same sample, sequenced in a study of monozygotic twins with inflammatory bowel disease. TCRdb re-called the 5' RACE reads; every CDR3 protein appears as one record, without DNA. There are roughly 330,000 distinct CDR3 sequences in the sample, with around 2% held by the top ten. The sequenced sample was blood. The receptors here all came from a human donor with ulcerative colitis or Crohn's disease, or a healthy co-twin of an affected twin (not recorded which).

This sequence joins TRBV5-1 and TRBJ2-5. Germline loops: CDR1 SGHRS, CDR2 YFSETQ. This CDR3 contains 14 residues. The CDR3 loop is CASSLSVFQETQYF. The variable domain in full, completed from reference TRBV5-1 and TRBJ2-5, reads KAGVTQTPRYLIKTRGQQVTLSCSPISGHRSVSWYQQTPGQGLQFLFEYFSETQRNKGNFPGRFSGRQFSNSRSEMNVSTLELGDSALYLCASSLSVFQETQYFGPGTRLLVL.

The V gene is TRBV29-1, the J gene TRBJ1-1; the TCRdb D gene call, TRBD1, has no DNA to confirm it. CDR1 is SQVTM and CDR2 is ANQGSEA in the germline V gene. This CDR3 contains 13 residues. The CDR3 protein is CSGQGSGNTEAFF. Together with reference TRBV29-1 and TRBJ1-1, the CDR3 gives the full variable domain: SAVISQKPSRDICQRGTSLTIQCQVDSQVTMMFWYRQQPGQSLTLIATANQGSEATYESGFVIDKFPISRPNLTFSTLTVSNMSPEDSSIYLCSGQGSGNTEAFFGQGTRLTVV.

The chain recombines TRBV5-1 with TRBJ1-1. Germline values: CDR1 SGHRS, CDR2 YFSETQ. CDR3 length equals 18 residues. The CDR3 sequence is CASSLSGLGTIMNTEAFF.

The V and J genes are TRBV20-1 and TRBJ2-7; the TRBD2 assignment by TCRdb is unverifiable without DNA. Germline V gene sequence: CDR1 DFQATT, CDR2 SNEGSKA (reference sequence). The CDR3 spans 15 residues. The CDR3 reads CSAHGLGLAGNEQYF.

The chain uses TRBV5-1 and TRBJ2-3. Germline CDR1 reads SGHRS; CDR2 reads YFSETQ. The CDR3 runs to 13 residues. The CDR3 sequence: CASSLEVGDTQYF.

The V gene is TRBV5-1, the J gene TRBJ2-7. Per germline, CDR1 SGHRS and CDR2 YFSETQ. This CDR3 spans 14 amino acids. CDR3 protein: CASSEWRSSYEQYF.

The rearrangement links TRBV3-1 to TRBJ2-5; TCRdb picks TRBD1, but there is no DNA to check that call. Germline V CDR1 and CDR2: LGHDT, YNNKEL (reference sequence). This CDR3 contains 14 residues. CDR3 in amino acids: CASSPTDMGETQYF.

The rearrangement joins TRBV5-4 to TRBJ2-3; as DNA is missing, the TRBD2 call by TCRdb cannot be tested. Per the germline V gene, CDR1 is SGHNT and CDR2 is YYREEE (reference sequence). The length of the CDR3 is 19 residues. The CDR3: CASSLAILAGGVSADTQYF.

Here the CDR3 reads CSARDLLEQFF. This rearrangement joins TRBV20-1 to TRBJ2-1. CDR1 DFQATT and CDR2 SNEGSKA come from the germline V gene (reference sequence). This CDR3 comprises 11 residues.

The chain uses TRBV3-1 and TRBJ2-7; no DNA is available, so the TRBD2 call from TCRdb remains unchecked. The germline CDR1 and CDR2 sequences are LGHDT and YNNKEL (reference sequence). This CDR3 contains 15 residues. The CDR3 sequence is CASSILAGGPHEQYF.

The rearrangement links TRBV28 to TRBJ2-7. Germline CDR1 MDHEN, CDR2 SYDVKM. CDR3 length: 14 amino acids. The CDR3 spells CASSALKSSYEQYF.

The chain combines TRBV5-6 with TRBJ2-3. The CDR3 length is 16 residues. Germline V gene lookup returns CDR1 SGHDT and CDR2 YYEEEE. CDR3 residues: CASSLEQLGERDTQYF.